These 24 T cell receptor beta chains were all obtained from the same sample, sequenced in a study of vaccination and CD4 T cells after COVID-19. No cognate antigen is known for these TCRs. An Oncomine TCR Beta short-read assay was used to sequence the DNA from cultured CD4+ T cells. One entry per CDR3 protein results from TCRdb running MiXCR on the PCR reads. The table shows about 18,000 distinct CDR3 sequences, with 50% occurring only once. Specified treatment: roughly 10-day PBMC culture with coronavirus spike peptide pools or control peptides (ViraFEST assay). Source material: CD4+ T cells from blood, cultured in vitro. These TCRs come from a human donor who had recovered from COVID-19.

CDR3 in DNA: TGTGCCAGCACCCTGGGCCGCCGCAGGGGACCCAACTATGGCTACACCTTC. Its protein product is CASTLGRRRGPNYGYTF. This rearrangement joins TRBV28 to TRBJ1-2; D possibly corresponds to TRBD1 (6 bases). CDR3 length: 17 amino acids. The germline CDR1 and CDR2 sequences are MDHEN and SYDVKM. V lost 7 bases to trimming and J lost 2 bases, with 23 bases between them.

The chain employs TRBV20-1 and TRBJ1-3, with D perhaps matching TRBD1 (6 bases). Germline CDR1 is DFQATT and CDR2 is SNEGSKA (reference sequence). This CDR3 comprises 19 residues. The ends were cut back, 3 bases at V and 0 bases at J, with 24 bases in the middle. The CDR3, as DNA: TGCAGTGCTAGGAGAGGGAATCGGGCAGGGGCCTTCTCTGGAAACACCATATATTTT. Translated: CSARRGNRAGAFSGNTIYF.

This rearrangement joins TRBV7-6 to TRBJ2-3; D not resolved. V lost 0 bases and J 9 bases, leaving 13 bases between the germline ends. Germline V lookup: CDR1 SGHVS, CDR2 FNYEAQ. CDR3 size: 14 residues. The CDR3 reads CASSLAQSGSTQYF. CDR3 sequence (DNA): TGTGCCAGCAGCTTAGCGCAGAGTGGTTCCACGCAGTATTTT.

The chain carries TRBV12-3 or TRBV12-4 and TRBJ2-5; the match to TRBD2 covers 9 bases. V shed 3 bases, J shed 0 bases, and the junction held 2 bases outside the gene matches. This CDR3 has 15 residues. The CDR3 spells CASSFGLANQETQYF. The DNA for the CDR3 is TGTGCCAGCAGTTTTGGACTAGCGAACCAAGAGACCCAGTACTTC.

The rearrangement links TRBV7-3 to TRBJ2-3; 13 nucleotides match TRBD2. The V and J ends lost 2 bases and 3 bases, in that order; junction bases with no gene match: 11. The germline V gene encodes CDR1 SGHTA and CDR2 FQGTGA. CDR3 length: 19 residues. The CDR3 reads CASSLYPRTSGSRTDTQYF. CDR3 nucleotides: TGTGCCAGCAGCTTATATCCCCGGACTAGCGGGAGTCGGACAGATACGCAGTATTTT.

This clonotype was seen only a few times. The germline gene is not matched at one end of the junction; a read error may be the cause. V gene TRBV20-1 combines with J gene TRBJ2-1; TRBD2 agrees at 10 bases. The CDR3 has 15 amino acids. Germline loops: CDR1 DFQATT, CDR2 SNEGSKA (reference sequence). CDR3 nucleotide sequence: TGCAGTGCTAGTCCCTCTGGGACTAGCGTCCACCCGGTCATCTTC. Its protein is CSASPSGTSVHPVIF.

In its sample, this clonotype was seen a few times. The chain has TRBV12-3 or TRBV12-4 and TRBJ1-1; no reliable D call. The V and J ends lost 3 bases and 1 base respectively, with 9 bases between them. This CDR3 spans 14 amino acids. The CDR3 DNA is TGTGCCAGCAGTTTTCAAGCGACGAACACTGAAGCTTTCTTT. Translating it yields CASSFQATNTEAFF.

The rearrangement uses TRBV6-1 and TRBJ1-6; possible D gene TRBD1, 6 bases. Deletions cut 6 bases from V and 3 bases from J, with 12 bases between. Germline-derived CDR1 and CDR2 are MNHNS and SASEGT. The CDR3 has 15 residues. Here the CDR3 DNA reads TGTGCCAGCAGCAGGGGACCGAGCTATAATTCACCCCTCCACTTT. Encoded protein: CASSRGPSYNSPLHF.

The chain employs TRBV7-2 and TRBJ1-2; maybe TRBD1 (5 bases). In germline, CDR1 is SGHTA, CDR2 FQGNSA. V was cut by 3 bases and J by 8 bases, with 16 bases left in between. This CDR3 contains 14 residues. Here the CDR3 DNA reads TGTGCCAGCAGCTTTAGGTTCAGGGAGGTGGGCTACACCTTC. Residues: CASSFRFREVGYTF.

The chain recombines TRBV7-2 with TRBJ2-5; TRBD2 might be the D (5 bases). The CDR3 is made up of 16 amino acids. Trimming removed 2 bases at V and 1 base at J, with 14 bases between. Per germline, CDR1 SGHTA and CDR2 FQGNSA. Written as DNA, the CDR3 is TGTGCCAGCAGCTTATATTCTAATGCGGGCCAAGAGACCCAGTACTTC. Its translation is CASSLYSNAGQETQYF.

This clonotype was picked up a small number of times. The chain carries TRBV20-1 and TRBJ2-3; the match to TRBD2 covers 10 bases. Germline CDR1 reads DFQATT; CDR2 reads SNEGSKA (reference sequence). The ends lost 4 bases at V and 1 base at J; junction bases unmatched: 5. CDR3 size: 15 residues. For the CDR3, the DNA is TGCAGTGCTACAGCGGGAGGGGAGGGCACAGATACGCAGTATTTT. It specifies CSATAGGEGTDTQYF.

The gene calls are TRBV19 and TRBJ1-5; 9 bases match TRBD1. V shed 5 bases and J 7 bases; nucleotides not matched to a gene: 15. The CDR3 is 17 amino acids. CDR1 is LNHDA and CDR2 is SQIVND in the germline V gene (reference sequence). The CDR3 reads CASSSPRDRVEVQPQHF. DNA of the CDR3: TGTGCCAGTAGTTCCCCCCGGGACAGGGTAGAGGTCCAGCCCCAGCATTTT.

This CDR3 reads CASTPTGGGNYNEQFF. The CDR3 DNA reads TGTGCCAGCACCCCTACCGGGGGAGGGAACTACAATGAGCAGTTCTTC. The chain is built from TRBV6-1 and TRBJ2-1, with 7 bases matching TRBD2. The germline gives CDR1 MNHNS, CDR2 SASEGT. Trimming at V came to 7 bases and at J to 3 bases, leaving 12 bases not matched to a gene. The length of the CDR3 is 16 residues.

This clonotype showed up just a few times. The CDR3 reads CASSWGTGAKDTQYF. The CDR3 DNA is TGTGCCAGCAGTTGGGGGACAGGGGCGAAAGATACGCAGTATTTT. This sequence joins TRBV12-3 or TRBV12-4 and TRBJ2-3; TRBD1 agrees at 10 bases. Trimming took 4 bases from V and 5 from J; bases not matched to a gene: 6. This CDR3 spans 15 amino acids.

This clonotype has just a few counts. The V gene is TRBV7-9, the J gene TRBJ1-1; no definite D call. The germline gives CDR1 SEHNR, CDR2 FQNEAQ (reference sequence). The CDR3 runs 14 residues. Trimming cost V 0 bases and J 1 base, with 6 bases left between them. The CDR3 DNA sequence: TGTGCCAGCAGCTTAGCCCGGGAGAACACTGAAGCTTTCTTT. It translates to CASSLARENTEAFF.

The chain uses TRBV19 and TRBJ1-5; D gene uncertain. Germline CDR1 and CDR2: LNHDA and SQIVND (reference sequence). V gave up 1 base and J gave up 6 bases, with 13 bases separating them. The CDR3 contains 15 residues. CDR3 in amino acids: CASSIGERRGQPQHF. The CDR3 DNA sequence: TGTGCCAGTAGTATAGGAGAGAGACGAGGTCAGCCCCAGCATTTT.

This chain joins TRBV7-9 and TRBJ1-1, with D perhaps TRBD1 (5 bases). Germline CDR1 SEHNR, CDR2 FQNEAQ (reference sequence). The CDR3 is made up of 14 amino acids. Trimming removed 5 bases at V and 5 bases at J, with 15 bases between. CDR3 in amino acids: CASSGRGQQTEAFF. The CDR3 DNA reads as TGTGCCAGCAGCGGGAGGGGCCAACAGACTGAAGCTTTCTTT. The whole variable domain, remainder taken from reference TRBV7-9 and TRBJ1-1, is DTGVSQNPRHKITKRGQNVTFRCDPISEHNRLYWYRQTLGQGPEFLTYFQNEAQLEKSRLLSDRFSAERPKGSFSTLEIQRTEQGDSAMYLCASSGRGQQTEAFFGQGTRLTVV.

This clonotype was counted between two and nine times. CDR3 nucleotides: TGCGCCAGCAGTGATGCGGCGAACACTGAAGCTTTCTTT. Its translation is CASSDAANTEAFF. The chain combines TRBV10-1 with TRBJ1-1; no clear D gene. V dropped 3 bases and J dropped 1 base, with 6 bases sitting between them. CDR1 is WNHNN and CDR2 is SYGVQD in the germline V gene (reference sequence). The CDR3 has 13 amino acids.

The table lists this clonotype with a few counts. Here the CDR3 DNA reads TGTGCCAGCAGCCCGACAGTTATGAATGGCTACACCTTC. It translates to CASSPTVMNGYTF. V is TRBV7-9 and J is TRBJ1-2; perhaps TRBD1 as D (5 bases). CDR1 SEHNR and CDR2 FQNEAQ come from the germline V gene (reference sequence). V was cut by 5 bases and J by 6 bases, with 13 bases left in between. The CDR3 is 13 residues long. Looking up the rest from reference TRBV7-9 and TRBJ1-2 gives the full variable domain: DTGVSQNPRHKITKRGQNVTFRCDPISEHNRLYWYRQTLGQGPEFLTYFQNEAQLEKSRLLSDRFSAERPKGSFSTLEIQRTEQGDSAMYLCASSPTVMNGYTFGSGTRLTVV.

The J gene is TRBJ2-6, the V gene TRBV18; D is undetermined. The V gene's germline CDR1 is KGHSH and CDR2 LQKENI. CDR3 length: 15 residues. V shed 3 bases and J shed 4 bases, with 10 bases lying between them. CDR3 protein: CASSPRVGGANVLTF. DNA for the CDR3: TGTGCCAGCTCACCCCGGGTAGGGGGGGCCAACGTCCTGACTTTC. The full variable domain, with the rest looked up from reference TRBV18 and TRBJ2-6, is NAGVMQNPRHLVRRRGQEARLRCSPMKGHSHVYWYRQLPEEGLKFMVYLQKENIIDESGMPKERFSAEFPKEGPSILRIQQVVRGDSAAYFCASSPRVGGANVLTFGAGSRLTVL.

The chain recombines TRBV9 with TRBJ1-1, with D maybe TRBD1 (5 bases). This CDR3 is 15 amino acids long. V gave up 3 bases and J gave up 5 bases, with 17 bases separating them. Looked up from germline, CDR1 is SGDLS and CDR2 is YYNGEE. CDR3 sequence reads: CASSAGGELGTEAFF. In nucleotides, the CDR3 is TGTGCCAGCAGCGCCGGAGGGGAGTTGGGAACTGAAGCTTTCTTT. The full variable domain, in which reference TRBV9 and TRBJ1-1 provide the parts outside the CDR3, is DSGVTQTPKHLITATGQRVTLRCSPRSGDLSVYWYQQSLDQGLQFLIQYYNGEERAKGNILERFSAQQFPDLHSELNLSSLELGDSALYFCASSAGGELGTEAFFGQGTRLTVV.

This clonotype came up a few times. The J gene is TRBJ2-5, the V gene TRBV30, with 8 positions matching TRBD2. With 0 bases clipped from V and 5 bases from J, the junction kept 5 bases outside the gene matches. The CDR3 contains 14 residues. The V gene's germline CDR1 is GTSNPN and CDR2 SVGIG (reference sequence). The CDR3: CAWSVSSGSETQYF. The DNA for the CDR3 is TGTGCCTGGAGTGTTTCTAGCGGGTCCGAGACCCAGTACTTC.

The rearrangement joins TRBV12-3 or TRBV12-4 to TRBJ1-2; TRBD1 might be the D (5 bases). Between the trimmed V and J ends, which lost 3 bases and 4 bases, there was a span of 9 bases. The CDR3 is 13 amino acids. The CDR3 DNA reads TGTGCCAGCAGTTTGGGGCAGTTCTATGGCTACACCTTC. The encoded protein is CASSLGQFYGYTF.

V usage is TRBV24-1 and J usage is TRBJ2-2; 7 nucleotides match TRBD1. The CDR3 totals 15 residues. Unmatched junction bases numbered 13, after V lost 2 bases and J lost 14 bases. From germline, CDR1 is KGHDR and CDR2 SFDVKD. This chain's CDR3 is CATSDSPQTGSSLFF. The CDR3 DNA sequence: TGTGCCACCAGTGATTCCCCCCAGACAGGGAGTAGTCTGTTTTTT.